This entry features one T cell receptor beta chain sequence. V was trimmed by 0 bases and J by 7 bases, leaving 13 bases between them. Germline V gene lookup returns CDR1 DFQATT and CDR2 SNEGSKA (reference sequence). This CDR3 is 14 amino acids long. The sample belongs to a study of T cells in Graves' hyperthyroidism and ophthalmopathy. Amplification of TCR beta CDR3 regions was performed using RNA transcripts as template. First-round RT-PCR of the TCR CDR3 relied on the HTBI primer set. Each CDR3 protein gets one entry after TCRdb re-called the multiplex PCR reads with MiXCR. The sample includes about 420,000 distinct CDR3 sequences, roughly 13% of them seen just once.

J is TRBJ1-5 and V is TRBV20-1; D is unclear. The receptor's source is a woman under 30 with Graves' hyperthyroidism. Sequencing used blood. For the CDR3, the DNA is TGCAGTGCTAGAGATGGAGGGTCGGGGCAGCCCCAGCATTTT. This codes for CSARDGGSGQPQHF.